Below, 20 T cell receptor beta chains from the same sample are listed, as sequenced in a study of CD8+ T cells in alopecia areata (dated 2018 in TCRdb). The method behind the library was the immunoSEQ multiplex PCR assay. For TCR sequencing, RNA was extracted from every sample and reverse transcribed into cDNA to serve as template. TCRdb's version of the immuneACCESS table is confined to in-frame rearrangements and falls short of the full clone set. An unresolved V gene accounts for under half of the shortfall where checked; the remainder is of unknown origin. Within this sample are some 80,000 clones, with around 66% of them counted one time only. Around 24% of the sample is in the top ten clones. The time point label here, explained by the study, means: roughly 24 weeks on oral tofacitinib. The treatment or condition label, as the study defines it: oral pan-JAK inhibitor, 5-10 mg twice daily. Sequences were derived from CD8+ T cells sorted from blood, sampled at week 24, from a patient treated with tofacitinib. These receptors were collected from a human donor with alopecia areata.

The CDR3 loop is CATSSGTNPARETQYF. The CDR3 coding sequence is TGTGCCACCAGCAGCGGGACTAACCCCGCCAGGGAGACCCAGTACTTC. The rearrangement uses TRBV15 and TRBJ2-5; 7 positions match TRBD2. The ends lost 3 bases at V and 5 bases at J; junction bases unmatched: 12. CDR3 size: 16 residues. Germline V gene lookup returns CDR1 LNHNV and CDR2 YYDKDF (reference sequence).

This sequence joins TRBV2 and TRBJ2-6; 9 nucleotides line up with TRBD1. With 6 bases clipped from V and 0 bases from J, the junction kept 12 bases outside the gene matches. Germline CDR1 reads SNHLY; CDR2 reads FYNNEI. This CDR3 has 19 amino acids. CDR3 nucleotide sequence: TGTGCCAGCAGGGGGACAGGGATTGGTTTCGACTCTGGGGCCAACGTCCTGACTTTC. It is translated as CASRGTGIGFDSGANVLTF.

V and J are TRBV4-3 and TRBJ2-1; 11 bases are shared with TRBD2. Per germline, CDR1 LGHNA and CDR2 YSLEER. The J segment lost 7 bases and the V segment lost 1 base, leaving 18 bases of the junction unmatched. This CDR3 region has 20 residues. The CDR3 coding sequence is TGCGCCAGCAGCCAAGGGGCAGCCGGGACTAGCGGATACGTACGAAATGAGCAGTTCTTC. Translated: CASSQGAAGTSGYVRNEQFF.

The CDR3 sequence: CTNDGPEPGSNQPQHF. The CDR3 coding sequence is TGCACCAACGATGGACCCGAACCTGGGAGCAATCAGCCCCAGCATTTT. V usage is TRBV1 and J usage is TRBJ1-5. TRBV1 is reported as a pseudogene. The CDR3 has 16 residues.

This clone showed up just a few times. The chain combines TRBV5-6 with TRBJ2-2; D uncertain. Per germline, CDR1 SGHDT and CDR2 YYEEEE. The CDR3 spans 14 residues. Trimming pared 4 bases from V and 1 base from J, leaving 8 bases between. The CDR3 protein is CASSITENTGELFF. The CDR3 DNA follows: TGTGCCAGCAGCATTACAGAGAACACCGGGGAGCTGTTTTTT.

This clone was detected a few times. DNA for the CDR3: TGCGCCAGCAGCTTGGTGACTAGCGGGGTAGATACGCAGTATTTT. As protein: CASSLVTSGVDTQYF. The chain joins TRBV5-1 to TRBJ2-3; 11 bases align to TRBD2. Germline CDR1 SGHRS, CDR2 YFSETQ. The V segment lost 0 bases and the J segment 5 bases; nucleotides outside the gene matches: 2. There are 15 residues in the CDR3. Supplemented by reference TRBV5-1 and TRBJ2-3, the full variable domain reads KAGVTQTPRYLIKTRGQQVTLSCSPISGHRSVSWYQQTPGQGLQFLFEYFSETQRNKGNFPGRFSGRQFSNSRSEMNVSTLELGDSALYLCASSLVTSGVDTQYFGPGTRLTVL.

This clone was seen a few times. CDR3 sequence: CASSLQGARLETQYF. The CDR3 bases are TGTGCCAGCAGCTTACAGGGGGCGCGTCTGGAGACCCAGTACTTC. The chain couples TRBV5-6 to TRBJ2-5, with 9 bases aligning to TRBD1. This CDR3 has 15 residues. The germline gives CDR1 SGHDT, CDR2 YYEEEE. J was trimmed by 5 bases and V by 2 bases; bases with no gene match: 7.

This chain links TRBV7-9 with TRBJ2-7, with 12 bases matching TRBD2. The CDR3 sequence is 18 residues long. J lost 0 bases, V lost 5 bases, and 11 bases had no gene match. The germline gives CDR1 SEHNR, CDR2 FQNEAQ (reference sequence). The chain's CDR3 is CASSPSPILAGGSYEQYF. The CDR3 coding sequence is TGTGCCAGCAGCCCAAGCCCCATACTAGCGGGAGGCTCCTACGAGCAGTACTTC.

This clone has a single count. This chain links TRBV29-1 with TRBJ1-4; D is undetermined. CDR1 and CDR2 from the germline V gene are SQVTM and ANQGSEA. This CDR3 spans 12 amino acids. V was clipped by 7 bases and J by 7 bases, with 13 bases between them. CDR3 coding DNA: TGCAGCGCCATGGAGGCAGGTGAAAAACTGTTTTTT. Protein product: CSAMEAGEKLFF.

This chain links TRBV18 with TRBJ2-3; TRBD2 matches at 7 bases. This CDR3 contains 14 residues. Germline CDR1 and CDR2: KGHSH and LQKENI. Losses at the gene ends were 2 bases for V and 4 bases for J; bases not matched to a gene: 3. CDR3 amino acids: CASSPGEGPDTQYF. CDR3 DNA: TGTGCCAGCTCACCAGGGGAGGGGCCAGATACGCAGTATTTT.

The chain is built from TRBV4-1 and TRBJ2-7; TRBD2 might be the D (6 bases). V lost 2 bases and J 0 bases, leaving 11 bases between the germline ends. The length of the CDR3 is 15 residues. Germline V gene sequence: CDR1 MGHRA, CDR2 YSYEKL. The DNA for the CDR3 is TGCGCCAGCAGCCAAACGCTAGCGAGCTCCTACGAGCAGTACTTC. Its translation is CASSQTLASSYEQYF.

This clone has only one observation. The CDR3 region is CASSGDRVGTYEQYF. CDR3 coding DNA: TGCGCCAGCAGCGGGGACAGGGTGGGCACCTACGAGCAGTACTTC. V is TRBV4-1 and J is TRBJ2-7, with 9 bases that match TRBD1. Germline CDR1 is MGHRA and CDR2 is YSYEKL. This CDR3 is built from 15 residues. With V trimmed by 5 bases and J by 2 bases, 7 bases remained unmatched.

This chain connects TRBV4-3 to TRBJ2-1; 9 bases are shared with TRBD2. After removal of 4 bases from V and 5 bases from J, the junction contained 12 bases not matched to a gene. CDR1 is LGHNA and CDR2 is YSLEER in the germline V gene. The length of the CDR3 is 17 residues. The CDR3 region is CASSPWGGGVVNNEQFF. As DNA, the CDR3 is TGCGCCAGCAGCCCCTGGGGCGGGGGGGTAGTTAACAATGAGCAGTTCTTC.

About this clone itself: Distinct nucleotide sequences in the sample also encode this CDR3. The rearrangement links TRBV6-5 to TRBJ2-7; D call uncertain. Between the trimmed V and J ends, which lost 2 bases and 0 bases, there was a span of 5 bases. There are 13 residues in the CDR3. Germline V gene sequence: CDR1 MNHEY, CDR2 SVGAGI. The CDR3 nucleotides read TGTGCCAGCAGTTACGGGGACTCCTACGAGCAGTACTTC. It specifies CASSYGDSYEQYF.

V usage is TRBV5-4 and J usage is TRBJ2-4; D ambiguous. The CDR3 is made up of 12 amino acids. The V gene's germline CDR1 is SGHNT and CDR2 YYREEE (reference sequence). Trimming took 4 bases from V and 6 from J, leaving 8 bases between them. The CDR3 DNA reads as TGTGCCAGCAGCGAGGACGGAAACATTCAGTACTTC. Its protein is CASSEDGNIQYF.

The chain employs TRBV4-1 and TRBJ2-1; 8 positions agree with TRBD1. The CDR3 runs to 16 residues. The J segment lost 7 bases and the V segment lost 3 bases, leaving 11 bases of the junction unmatched. In germline, CDR1 is MGHRA, CDR2 YSYEKL. The CDR3 nucleotides are TGCGCCAGCAGCCATGACTCCGGAACAGGGGGGAATGAGCAGTTCTTC. Translated, it gives CASSHDSGTGGNEQFF.

The CDR3 sequence is CASSGDRLANYGYTF. The CDR3 DNA reads as TGTGCCAGCAGCGGAGACAGGCTAGCTAACTATGGCTACACCTTC. V usage is TRBV9 and J usage is TRBJ1-2, with D possibly being TRBD1 (6 bases). CDR3 size: 15 residues. The germline CDR1 and CDR2 sequences are SGDLS and YYNGEE. V was trimmed by 3 bases and J by 0 bases, leaving 12 bases between them.

The chain employs TRBV7-2 and TRBJ2-5, with D unresolved. This CDR3 comprises 14 residues. V was cut by 1 base and J by 2 bases, with 8 bases left in between. Germline loops: CDR1 SGHTA, CDR2 FQGNSA. The CDR3 region has the DNA TGTGCCAGCAGCTTAGTGGCGCAGCAAGAGACCCAGTACTTC. Protein: CASSLVAQQETQYF.

The chain is built from TRBV7-9 and TRBJ2-6, with 12 bases aligning to TRBD2. The CDR3 totals 16 residues. The V gene's germline CDR1 is SEHNR and CDR2 FQNEAQ (reference sequence). Unmatched junction bases numbered 3, after V lost 7 bases and J lost 2 bases. DNA for the CDR3: TGTGCCAGCAACGGACTAGCGGGACCTGGGGCCAACGTCCTGACTTTC. Translating it yields CASNGLAGPGANVLTF.

CDR3 coding DNA: TGTGCCAGCAGCGCAGACAGGGGTCCCTACCATTACGAGCAGTACTTC. Amino acids: CASSADRGPYHYEQYF. The genes are TRBV7-6 and TRBJ2-7; 8 positions agree with TRBD1. V was clipped by 5 bases and J by 4 bases; unmatched bases: 13. Germline CDR1 reads SGHVS; CDR2 reads FNYEAQ. CDR3 length equals 16 residues.